This T cell receptor (beta chain) was documented in a study of Graves' ophthalmopathy and Graves' hyperthyroidism. This clonotype was detected a few times. Germline lookup yields CDR1 MNHEY and CDR2 SVGAGI. The CDR3 spans 13 residues. Deletions cut 2 bases from V and 5 bases from J, with 9 bases between. Using RNA transcripts, the TCR beta CDR3 regions were amplified. After a first-round RT-PCR with HTBI primers, a second-round multiplex PCR was run. TCRdb passed the multiplex PCR reads through MiXCR, listing each CDR3 protein once. The sample lists about 410,000 distinct CDR3 sequences; around 20% were seen once.

The specimen sequenced was peripheral blood. The receptor comes from a woman under 30 with Graves' ophthalmopathy. The J gene is TRBJ1-2, the V gene TRBV6-5, with D possibly being TRBD1 (5 bases). CDR3 nucleotides: TGTGCCAGCAGTTACCGCGACAGATATGGCTACACCTTC. It specifies CASSYRDRYGYTF.